Listed here are 25 T cell receptor beta chains from one sample, sequenced in a study of regulatory T cells in long-lasting Graves disease. Time point given: newly diagnosed GD, antithyroid drugs for less than 3 months. Making the TCR library involved RNA that had been extracted from PBMCs. CDR3-region Arm-PCR and iRepertoire HTBI primers produced the TCR beta libraries. TCRdb redid the calling of the multiplex PCR reads with MiXCR, one entry per CDR3 protein. The sample holds roughly 530,000 distinct CDR3 sequences, 15% to 20% seen once. The sample was also reused in another study, on T cells in Graves' hyperthyroidism and ophthalmopathy.

The sequences come from peripheral blood mononuclear cells (PBMCs), collected at new diagnosis, from a patient treated with antithyroid drugs. The receptors come from a woman aged 40-65 years with Graves disease.

Details on this clonotype: Given a much more abundant clone one base away, this may be a read error. The chain has TRBV12-3 or TRBV12-4 and TRBJ2-4; no clear D gene. The CDR3 loop spans 15 amino acids. In DNA, the CDR3 is TGTGCCAGCAGTTTCTCCAGCGCCCAAGCAAACACTCAGTACTTC. Translating it yields CASSFSSAQANTQYF.

This clonotype was seen more than once but under ten times. This chain joins TRBV28 and TRBJ2-4; no definite D call. The germline V gene encodes CDR1 MDHEN and CDR2 SYDVKM. Trimming took off 8 bases at V and 1 base at J, with 6 bases between the two ends. This CDR3 spans 12 amino acids. Here the CDR3 DNA reads TGTGCCAGCCTCGGGGCCAAAAACATTCAGTACTTC. Encoded protein: CASLGAKNIQYF.

A few counts support this clonotype. The chain has TRBV20-1 and TRBJ2-1; no definite D call. CDR1 and CDR2 from the germline V gene are DFQATT and SNEGSKA (reference sequence). The V end lost 5 bases, the J end lost 4 bases, and 12 bases lay between the germline ends. The CDR3 contains 13 residues. CDR3 sequence: CSASPRHYNEQFF. The CDR3 DNA is TGCAGTGCTTCACCGAGACATTACAATGAGCAGTTCTTC.

This clonotype appeared many times. This chain joins TRBV5-5 and TRBJ1-2; TRBD1 might be the D (6 bases). Germline CDR1 SGHKS, CDR2 YYEKEE (reference sequence). Trimming removed 4 bases at V and 3 bases at J, with 16 bases between. The CDR3 is 15 residues long. The CDR3 here is CASSTEGGGDYGYTF. The CDR3 DNA reads TGTGCCAGCAGCACGGAGGGGGGAGGCGACTATGGCTACACCTTC. Drawing the rest from reference TRBV5-5 and TRBJ1-2, the complete variable domain is DAGVTQSPTHLIKTRGQQVTLRCSPISGHKSVSWYQQVLGQGPQFIFQYYEKEERGRGNFPDRFSARQFPNYSSELNVNALLLGDSALYLCASSTEGGGDYGYTFGSGTRLTVV.

V usage is TRBV4-1 and J usage is TRBJ1-1; D not resolved. The CDR3 is 14 amino acids. V was cut by 6 bases and J by 2 bases, with 13 bases left in between. Per the germline V gene, CDR1 is MGHRA and CDR2 is YSYEKL. CDR3 DNA sequence: TGCGCCAGCAGGAAAACAGCGATAAACACTGAAGCTTTCTTT. As protein: CASRKTAINTEAFF.

This chain links TRBV18 with TRBJ1-3; TRBD1 might be the D (6 bases). V was pared by 2 bases and J by 0 bases, with 11 bases between. CDR3 size: 16 residues. Germline loops: CDR1 KGHSH, CDR2 LQKENI. The CDR3 region has the DNA TGTGCCAGCTCACCAATCGGACAGACCTCTGGAAACACCATATATTTT. Its translation is CASSPIGQTSGNTIYF.

At least ten counts were recorded for this clonotype. CDR3 residues: CASSRGGIPLSNEQFF. The CDR3 DNA reads as TGTGCCAGCAGTCGGGGGGGAATCCCGCTTAGCAATGAGCAGTTCTTC. The chain couples TRBV6-1 to TRBJ2-1; 8 bases align to TRBD2. V lost 5 bases, J lost 6 bases, and 12 bases stayed unmatched. This CDR3 has 16 amino acids. Germline V CDR1 and CDR2: MNHNS, SASEGT.

The rearrangement joins TRBV2 to TRBJ1-2; D unresolved. This CDR3 region has 14 residues. Trimming stripped 0 bases from V and 4 bases from J, with 9 bases between. The germline CDR1 and CDR2 sequences are SNHLY and FYNNEI. The CDR3 protein is CASSEARAIYGYTF. CDR3 sequence (DNA): TGTGCCAGCAGTGAAGCGCGGGCTATCTATGGCTACACCTTC.

This clonotype has a handful of counts. V gene TRBV3-1 combines with J gene TRBJ2-5, with D maybe TRBD2 (8 bases). Germline V gives CDR1 LGHDT, CDR2 YNNKEL (reference sequence). V was cut by 2 bases and J by 4 bases, with 23 bases left in between. The CDR3 runs 18 residues. The CDR3 DNA reads TGTGCCAGCAGCCAACACGGGGGGGGACAGCTAAAGGGAGAGACCCAGTACTTC. It is translated as CASSQHGGGQLKGETQYF.

The gene calls are TRBV12-3 or TRBV12-4 and TRBJ2-2, with a weak D call TRBD2 (6 bases). Trimming left V 4 bases short and J 5 bases short, with 14 bases between. This CDR3 is 15 amino acids long. The CDR3 is CASSYPTGLTGELFF. CDR3 in DNA: TGTGCCAGCAGTTACCCGACGGGACTTACCGGGGAGCTGTTTTTT.

This clonotype was counted at least ten times. The CDR3 coding sequence is TGCGCCAGCAGCTTGGAGTGGGGACTAGCAAGCTACGAGCAGTACTTC. The encoded protein is CASSLEWGLASYEQYF. The chain is built from TRBV5-1 and TRBJ2-7; 9 nucleotides agree with TRBD2. Germline V gene data show CDR1 as SGHRS and CDR2 as YFSETQ. CDR3 length: 16 residues. Losses at the gene ends were 0 bases for V and 3 bases for J; bases not matched to a gene: 7.

This clonotype was counted between two and nine times. This sequence joins TRBV30 and TRBJ2-1; D not certain. CDR3 length equals 14 residues. Germline lookup yields CDR1 GTSNPN and CDR2 SVGIG (reference sequence). V lost 0 bases and J lost 5, with 11 bases in between. This CDR3 is CAWSVDSLHNEQFF. Written as DNA, the CDR3 is TGTGCCTGGAGTGTCGATAGCCTGCACAATGAGCAGTTCTTC.

V and J are TRBV27 and TRBJ1-6; 7 positions agree with TRBD1. There are 14 residues in the CDR3. CDR1 MNHEY and CDR2 SMNVEV come from the germline V gene (reference sequence). V lost 0 bases and J lost 7; bases outside the gene matches: 0. The CDR3 protein is CASSLSDRNSPLHF. CDR3 nucleotides: TGTGCCAGCAGTTTATCGGACAGGAATTCACCCCTCCACTTT.

In this sample, this clonotype turned up many times. This chain connects TRBV20-1 to TRBJ2-7; TRBD1 aligns across 8 bases. V lost 5 bases, J lost 3 bases, and 9 bases stayed unmatched. The CDR3 is made up of 14 amino acids. The germline V gene encodes CDR1 DFQATT and CDR2 SNEGSKA (reference sequence). DNA of the CDR3: TGCAGTGCTGACAACCGGGACAGGAGCTACGAGCAGTACTTC. It translates to CSADNRDRSYEQYF.

This clonotype was counted many times. The chain recombines TRBV7-2 with TRBJ2-7; perhaps TRBD2 as D (5 bases). This CDR3 has 14 residues. Germline V gene lookup returns CDR1 SGHTA and CDR2 FQGNSA. V was cut by 1 base and J by 3 bases, with 10 bases left in between. The CDR3 region is CASSLGGKHYEQYF. In DNA, the CDR3 is TGTGCCAGCAGCTTAGGAGGGAAGCACTACGAGCAGTACTTC.

This clonotype was detected many times. V usage is TRBV12-3 or TRBV12-4 and J usage is TRBJ2-5; 15 bases are a match to TRBD2. V dropped 6 bases and J dropped 3; count of bases not matched to a gene: 8. The CDR3 covers 17 residues. CDR3 sequence (DNA): TGTGCCAGCAGCCCCGGGACTAGCGGGAGGCAGAAAGAGACCCAGTACTTC. It specifies CASSPGTSGRQKETQYF.

There are many counts of this clonotype. The chain carries TRBV12-3 or TRBV12-4 and TRBJ2-1; tentative D call: TRBD2 (5 bases). The V gene lost 5 bases and the J gene lost 7 bases, with 15 bases spanning the gap. This CDR3 is built from 14 residues. CDR3 bases: TGTGCCAGCAGTCCAGAGGGTCGTGGGAATGAGCAGTTCTTC. Encoded protein: CASSPEGRGNEQFF.

Many counts were recorded for this clonotype. The genes are TRBV9 and TRBJ2-5, with TRBD2 identical over 7 bases. CDR3 length: 15 amino acids. Trimming removed 5 bases from V and 2 bases from J; junction bases left unmatched: 9. The V gene's germline CDR1 is SGDLS and CDR2 YYNGEE. The CDR3 DNA is TGTGCCAGCAGTCTAGGGTGGGGGGGGCAAGAGACCCAGTACTTC. Translation gives CASSLGWGGQETQYF.

This clonotype showed up many times. The chain carries TRBV7-9 and TRBJ2-1, with D perhaps TRBD1 (6 bases). The CDR3 spans 16 residues. In germline, CDR1 is SEHNR, CDR2 FQNEAQ (reference sequence). V gave up 3 bases and J gave up 0 bases, with 12 bases separating them. The DNA for the CDR3 is TGTGCCAGCAGCTTCGTTGGGGGCGGCTCCTACAATGAGCAGTTCTTC. It is translated as CASSFVGGGSYNEQFF.

In regard to this clonotype: A much bigger clone sits one base away, suggesting this may be a read error. J is TRBJ2-6 and V is TRBV6-1; D may be TRBD1 (5 bases). CDR3 size: 17 residues. The germline V and J ends were trimmed by 7 bases and 0 bases, with 16 bases remaining between them. Germline values: CDR1 MNHNS, CDR2 SASEGT. DNA for the CDR3: TGTGCCAGCACAGGCCCTGACAGTGCCTCTGGGGCCAACGTCCTGACTTTC. Amino acids: CASTGPDSASGANVLTF.

The genes are TRBV10-3 and TRBJ1-2; 7 bases align to TRBD1. CDR1 and CDR2 (germline): ENHRY, SYGVKD. The CDR3 loop spans 12 amino acids. J was trimmed by 12 bases and V by 0 bases; bases with no gene match: 4. As DNA, the CDR3 is TGTGCCATCAGTGAGTCAACCGGGACAGACACCTTC. This sequence encodes CAISESTGTDTF.

CDR3: CASSKTGALNTEAFF. CDR3 DNA: TGTGCCAGCAGCAAGACAGGGGCCCTGAACACTGAAGCTTTCTTT. The rearrangement links TRBV5-6 to TRBJ1-1; 8 bases are a match to TRBD1. Germline values: CDR1 SGHDT, CDR2 YYEEEE. With 4 bases clipped from V and 0 bases from J, the junction kept 5 bases outside the gene matches. The CDR3 extends over 15 amino acids.

This rearrangement joins TRBV7-3 to TRBJ2-7; tentative D call: TRBD1 (6 bases). CDR1 and CDR2 from the germline V gene are SGHTA and FQGTGA. This CDR3 is built from 13 residues. Trimming left V 4 bases short and J 4 bases short, with 11 bases between. CDR3 loop: CASSSNTGYEQYF. CDR3 sequence (DNA): TGTGCCAGCAGCTCGAATACAGGGTACGAGCAGTACTTC.

Ten or more counts support this clonotype. The gene calls are TRBV7-8 and TRBJ2-7; 9 bases are a match to TRBD1. Germline CDR1 is SGHVS and CDR2 is FQNEAQ. J gave up 4 bases and V 4 bases, and 14 bases lay outside the gene matches. The CDR3 spans 17 residues. Here the CDR3 reads CASSSSRDRVVLYEQYF. The DNA for the CDR3 is TGTGCCAGCAGCTCGTCCCGGGACAGGGTTGTCTTGTACGAGCAGTACTTC.

The V call is TRBV7-2, the J call TRBJ2-2; 9 bases map to TRBD1. This CDR3 is built from 16 residues. The junction had 13 bases not matched to a gene; V was cut back by 7 bases and J by 7 bases. Germline values: CDR1 SGHTA, CDR2 FQGNSA. The CDR3 sequence: CASILTGGLFFGELFF. Written as DNA, the CDR3 is TGTGCCAGCATCCTGACAGGGGGTCTGTTTTTCGGGGAGCTGTTTTTT.